Shown below are 14 T cell receptor beta chains from a single sample sequenced in a study of T cells in Graves' hyperthyroidism and ophthalmopathy. From RNA transcripts, TCR beta CDR3 regions were amplified. Initially, a first-round RT-PCR of the TCR CDR3 employed the HTBI primer set. TCRdb passed the multiplex PCR reads through MiXCR, listing each CDR3 protein once. Here the sample spans roughly 57,000 distinct CDR3 sequences, around 53% being singletons. The specimen was blood. The receptors were gathered from a woman aged 60-70 years with Graves' ophthalmopathy.

The rearrangement uses TRBV7-9 and TRBJ2-3, with 7 bases aligning to TRBD1. Per the germline V gene, CDR1 is SEHNR and CDR2 is FQNEAQ (reference sequence). Losses at the gene ends were 5 bases for V and 0 bases for J; bases not matched to a gene: 8. CDR3 length: 16 amino acids. The CDR3 DNA reads as TGTGCCAGCAGCGCCGGGACAGATCTTAGCACAGATACGCAGTATTTT. It is translated as CASSAGTDLSTDTQYF. The variable domain in full, completed from reference TRBV7-9 and TRBJ2-3, reads DTGVSQNPRHKITKRGQNVTFRCDPISEHNRLYWYRQTLGQGPEFLTYFQNEAQLEKSRLLSDRFSAERPKGSFSTLEIQRTEQGDSAMYLCASSAGTDLSTDTQYFGPGTRLTVL.

This clonotype appeared a few times. The V call is TRBV10-3, the J call TRBJ2-5; possibly TRBD2 for D (5 bases). V shed 3 bases and J shed 13 bases, with 24 bases lying between them. The CDR3 runs to 15 residues. Per germline, CDR1 ENHRY and CDR2 SYGVKD. The CDR3 DNA sequence: TGTGCCATCAGTGACCTTGGTACTCACCGGGATCCGACGTACTTC. It translates to CAISDLGTHRDPTYF.

The V call is TRBV15, the J call TRBJ1-1; the D is unclear. CDR3 length: 15 amino acids. V was trimmed by 0 bases and J by 7 bases, leaving 15 bases between them. Germline CDR1 and CDR2: LNHNV and YYDKDF (reference sequence). CDR3 nucleotides: TGTGCCACCAGCAGAGATCGGGCAGCAAAGATTGAAGCTTTCTTT. This translates into CATSRDRAAKIEAFF.

This clonotype was observed many times. The chain couples TRBV11-1 to TRBJ1-1; D is ambiguous. The CDR3 covers 15 residues. The germline gives CDR1 SGHAT, CDR2 FQDESV (reference sequence). V was cut by 0 bases and J by 3 bases, with 11 bases left in between. CDR3 loop: CASSLARSAHTEAFF. The DNA of the CDR3 is TGTGCCAGCAGCTTAGCAAGGTCCGCGCACACTGAAGCTTTCTTT.

This clonotype has at least ten counts. The chain employs TRBV5-6 and TRBJ2-5, with D hard to call. CDR3 length equals 13 residues. CDR1 and CDR2 (germline): SGHDT, YYEEEE. V was pared by 4 bases and J by 5 bases, with 12 bases between. The CDR3 reads CASSPTFGETQYF. The CDR3 nucleotides are TGTGCCAGCAGCCCCACCTTTGGGGAGACCCAGTACTTC.

This clonotype has a count of ten or more. The chain uses TRBV30 and TRBJ1-1, with D possibly being TRBD1 (5 bases). Trimming cost V 8 bases and J 1 base, with 8 bases left between them. Germline V gene lookup returns CDR1 GTSNPN and CDR2 SVGIG (reference sequence). This CDR3 comprises 11 residues. The CDR3 loop reads CARQGNTEAFF. The CDR3 bases are TGTGCCCGTCAGGGGAACACTGAAGCTTTCTTT.

This clonotype was detected ten times or more. The rearrangement joins TRBV9 to TRBJ2-1; possibly TRBD1 or TRBD2 for D (5 bases each). CDR3 size: 14 residues. V was trimmed by 1 base and J by 8 bases, leaving 13 bases between them. Germline V gene sequence: CDR1 SGDLS, CDR2 YYNGEE. The CDR3 is CASSVNQGPHEQFF. CDR3 in DNA: TGTGCCAGCAGCGTAAATCAGGGACCCCATGAGCAGTTCTTC.

This clonotype was seen more than once but under ten times. The V and J genes are TRBV29-1 and TRBJ1-4; 7 bases agree with TRBD1. J was trimmed by 8 bases and V by 6 bases; bases with no gene match: 6. This CDR3 is built from 12 residues. The germline CDR1 and CDR2 sequences are SQVTM and ANQGSEA. CDR3 bases: TGCAGCGTACCTACAGGGGTGGAAAAACTGTTTTTT. Amino acid sequence: CSVPTGVEKLFF.

V gene TRBV5-5 combines with J gene TRBJ1-5; D unclear. Germline CDR1 and CDR2: SGHKS and YYEKEE (reference sequence). V was pared by 2 bases and J by 4 bases, with 13 bases between. The CDR3 consists of 15 residues. CDR3: CASSFLPDMNQPQHF. CDR3 in DNA: TGTGCCAGCAGCTTTCTTCCAGATATGAATCAGCCCCAGCATTTT.

Note on this clonotype: Given the absence of the conserved phenylalanine or tryptophan at the CDR3 end, a read error is likely. The rearrangement uses TRBV20-1 and TRBJ2-7, with 8 bases identical to TRBD2. The CDR3 has 13 amino acids. V dropped 2 bases and J dropped 2; count of bases not matched to a gene: 2. Germline loops: CDR1 DFQATT, CDR2 SNEGSKA (reference sequence). CDR3 region: CSARSAGAYEQYH. The DNA for the CDR3 is TGCAGTGCTAGATCAGCGGGAGCCTACGAGCAGTACCAC.

Concerning this clonotype: This may come from a read error, since a much larger clone is one base off. The rearrangement links TRBV6-5 to TRBJ2-7, with 7 bases aligning to TRBD2. The CDR3 spans 14 residues. Looked up from germline, CDR1 is MNHEY and CDR2 is SVGAGI. V lost 6 bases and J lost 2; bases outside the gene matches: 7. CDR3 bases: TGTGCCAGCAGCGGAGCGGGGACTGCCTACGAGCAGTACTTC. It is translated as CASSGAGTAYEQYF.

This clonotype has a count of ten or more. V and J are TRBV3-1 and TRBJ1-2; the D gene is possibly TRBD1 (5 bases). V shed 0 bases and J shed 2 bases, with 13 bases lying between them. The CDR3 consists of 16 residues. Germline lookup yields CDR1 LGHDT and CDR2 YNNKEL (reference sequence). The CDR3 spells CASSQDRGTANYGYTF. CDR3 DNA sequence: TGTGCCAGCAGCCAAGACCGGGGGACGGCCAACTATGGCTACACCTTC.

CDR3 protein: CATSRDLRQGYEQYF. CDR3 DNA sequence: TGTGCCACCAGCAGAGATCTCAGACAGGGCTACGAGCAGTACTTC. The chain uses TRBV15 and TRBJ2-7, with 7 bases fitting TRBD1. The CDR3 extends over 15 amino acids. CDR1 and CDR2 from the germline V gene are LNHNV and YYDKDF (reference sequence). V lost 0 bases to trimming and J lost 3 bases; unmatched junction nucleotides: 5.

CDR3 nucleotide sequence: TGTGCCAGCAGCTTTGATGGGGAAAACATTCAGTACTTC. Protein sequence: CASSFDGENIQYF. This rearrangement joins TRBV7-2 to TRBJ2-4; D gene ambiguous. This CDR3 has 13 residues. V dropped 3 bases and J dropped 5 bases, with 8 bases sitting between them. The germline CDR1 and CDR2 sequences are SGHTA and FQGNSA.